The present entry profiles one T cell receptor (beta chain) with its context. The data were obtained in a study of shared T cell receptors in the human thymus. In germline, CDR1 is SQVTM, CDR2 ANQGSEA. This CDR3 comprises 11 residues. Trimming took off 7 bases at V and 4 bases at J, with 10 bases between the two ends. Clones were read by immunoSEQ multiplex PCR, and TCRdb kept only the in-frame ones, dropping some. The repertoire holds hundreds of thousands of clones, with around nine tenths as singletons. These same records also appear under a second study, on human thymus T cells. That work adds: Resections removed during corrective heart surgery provided the thymus tissue used. Use of V and J genes seemed skewed within the thymic and blood repertoires. Related studies found that unrelated individuals share highly overlapping thymic repertoires.

The receptor comes from a boy under two years old with a congenital heart defect. The material sequenced was thymocytes. The V call is TRBV29-1, the J call TRBJ1-2; D call uncertain. CDR3 protein: CSALGSYGYTF. CDR3 DNA: TGCAGCGCCCTAGGAAGCTATGGCTACACCTTC.